The present T cell receptor (beta chain) was sequenced within a study of regulatory T cells in long-lasting Graves disease. Time point noted: newly diagnosed GD, antithyroid drugs for less than 3 months. PBMC-extracted RNA yielded the TCR library. The trim removed 4 bases at V and 0 bases at J, leaving 10 bases unmatched. The CDR3 totals 17 residues. Per germline, CDR1 SGHRS and CDR2 YFSETQ. To make TCR beta libraries, researchers used iRepertoire HTBI primers and Arm-PCR of CDR3 regions. TCRdb ran MiXCR on the multiplex PCR reads and lists one entry per CDR3 protein. The data show around 480,000 distinct CDR3 sequences, with about a sixth seen just once and approximately 12% held by the top ten. This clonotype was detected many times. The sample also formed part of further work on T cells in Graves' hyperthyroidism and ophthalmopathy. According to that study: Separation of ophthalmopathy from stable hyperthyroidism was achieved by a 13 V-J model.

Sequencing used peripheral blood mononuclear cells (PBMCs), obtained at new diagnosis, from a patient treated with antithyroid drugs. The clonotype comes from a man in his forties with Graves disease. This sequence joins TRBV5-1 and TRBJ2-1, with 7 bases identical to TRBD2. DNA for the CDR3: TGCGCCAGCAGCGCGTATAGAGGGACTACCTCCTACAATGAGCAGTTCTTC. This codes for CASSAYRGTTSYNEQFF.